Below, 14 T cell receptor beta chains from the same sample are listed, as sequenced in a study of blood T cell repertoires in COVID-19. Clones were sequenced by immunoSEQ multiplex PCR, and TCRdb holds only the in-frame ones, with some missing. The sample lists 240,000 or so clones; around 90% were seen once. Sample: peripheral blood. The receptors were sampled from a young woman with acute or convalescent COVID-19.

This chain uses TRBV18 with TRBJ2-3; 9 nucleotides line up with TRBD1. Germline V gene sequence: CDR1 KGHSH, CDR2 LQKENI. The CDR3 covers 15 residues. Losses at the gene ends were 2 bases for V and 2 bases for J; bases not matched to a gene: 2. DNA of the CDR3: TGTGCCAGCTCACCAACAGGGGGCATCACAGATACGCAGTATTTT. It translates to CASSPTGGITDTQYF.

This clone occurred a few times. Other DNA sequences in the same sample also yield this CDR3. The CDR3 loop reads CASSQDVYEQYF. The CDR3 nucleotides read TGTGCCAGCAGCCAAGACGTCTACGAGCAGTACTTC. The V gene is TRBV3-1 (or the pseudogene TRBV3-2), the J gene TRBJ2-7, with D uncertain. From germline, CDR1 is LGHDT and CDR2 YNNKEL (reference sequence). CDR3 length equals 12 residues. Deletions cut 0 bases from V and 3 bases from J, with 3 bases between.

This sequence joins TRBV29-1 and TRBJ1-5; 9 bases are shared with TRBD1. Germline V gives CDR1 SQVTM, CDR2 ANQGSEA. CDR3 length: 14 amino acids. Unmatched junction bases numbered 9, after V lost 4 bases and J lost 8 bases. The chain's CDR3 is CSVVVGTGYEPQHF. The CDR3 DNA follows: TGCAGCGTTGTTGTGGGGACAGGGTATGAGCCCCAGCATTTT.

The chain combines TRBV11-2 with TRBJ1-1; D gene uncertain. The CDR3 has 11 residues. Germline CDR1 SGHAT, CDR2 FQNNGV. Trimming removed 1 base at V and 7 bases at J, with 4 bases between. The CDR3 coding sequence is TGTGCCAGCAGCTTAGTCGGTGAAGCTTTCTTT. Its translation: CASSLVGEAFF.

The genes are TRBV10-3 and TRBJ2-3; 7 bases agree with TRBD1. V dropped 7 bases and J dropped 3; count of bases not matched to a gene: 10. CDR3 length: 15 residues. The germline CDR1 and CDR2 sequences are ENHRY and SYGVKD. CDR3 DNA: TGTGCCATCAATCTCAGGGGGATTGGTACAGATACGCAGTATTTT. Its protein is CAINLRGIGTDTQYF.

V is TRBV5-6 and J is TRBJ1-5; 10 bases fit TRBD1. CDR3 length: 15 amino acids. Germline loops: CDR1 SGHDT, CDR2 YYEEEE. V shed 4 bases and J 3 bases; nucleotides not matched to a gene: 4. The CDR3 loop reads CASSPGTGVNQPQHF. CDR3 in DNA: TGTGCCAGCAGCCCCGGGACAGGGGTCAATCAGCCCCAGCATTTT.

The CDR3, as DNA: TGTGCCAGTACCCCTAGCGGCGAGCAGTACTTC. This sequence encodes CASTPSGEQYF. The chain is built from TRBV19 and TRBJ2-7, with 7 bases fitting TRBD2. CDR3 length equals 11 residues. After removal of 7 bases from V and 6 bases from J, the junction contained 3 bases not matched to a gene. The germline V gene has CDR1 LNHDA and CDR2 SQIVND (reference sequence). The whole variable domain, filled in from reference TRBV19 and TRBJ2-7, reads DGGITQSPKYLFRKEGQNVTLSCEQNLNHDAMYWYRQDPGQGLRLIYYSQIVNDFQKGDIAEGYSVSREKKESFPLTVTSAQKNPTAFYLCASTPSGEQYFGPGTRLTVT.

The gene calls are TRBV18 and TRBJ2-7, with a tentative D call TRBD2 (5 bases). This CDR3 is built from 19 residues. CDR1 and CDR2 from the germline V gene are KGHSH and LQKENI. Between the trimmed V and J ends, which lost 6 bases and 4 bases, there was a span of 31 bases. CDR3 amino acids: CASSPITPGSVSRGYEQYF. The CDR3 bases are TGTGCCAGCTCTCCCATAACACCGGGTTCCGTATCTCGGGGTTACGAGCAGTACTTC. The full variable domain, its missing parts supplied by reference TRBV18 and TRBJ2-7, is NAGVMQNPRHLVRRRGQEARLRCSPMKGHSHVYWYRQLPEEGLKFMVYLQKENIIDESGMPKERFSAEFPKEGPSILRIQQVVRGDSAAYFCASSPITPGSVSRGYEQYFGPGTRLTVT.

The chain is built from TRBV6-5 and TRBJ1-3, with 8 bases lining up with TRBD1. Unmatched junction bases numbered 14, after V lost 8 bases and J lost 11 bases. The CDR3 contains 14 residues. Looked up from germline, CDR1 is MNHEY and CDR2 is SVGAGI. CDR3 sequence reads: CASLGQATPGAIYF. CDR3 in DNA: TGTGCCAGCCTGGGACAGGCCACTCCGGGGGCCATATATTTT.

The rearrangement uses TRBV7-2 and TRBJ2-3; 10 bases are a match to TRBD2. The V gene end was trimmed by 3 bases and the J gene end by 2 bases; junction bases not matched to a gene: 2. CDR3 size: 15 residues. CDR1 is SGHTA and CDR2 is FQGNSA in the germline V gene. The CDR3 region is CASSLGLAFTDTQYF. The CDR3 DNA reads TGTGCCAGCAGCTTGGGACTAGCGTTCACAGATACGCAGTATTTT. The full variable domain, with the rest looked up from reference TRBV7-2 and TRBJ2-3, is GAGVSQSPSNKVTEKGKDVELRCDPISGHTALYWYRQSLGQGLEFLIYFQGNSAPDKSGLPSDRFSAERTGGSVSTLTIQRTQQEDSAVYLCASSLGLAFTDTQYFGPGTRLTVL.

A few counts support this clone. This chain joins TRBV12-3 or TRBV12-4 and TRBJ2-1; tentatively, D is TRBD2 (6 bases). This CDR3 contains 12 residues. V lost 5 bases to trimming and J lost 7 bases, with 9 bases between them. As DNA, the CDR3 is TGTGCCAGCAGTCTGGGGGGTAATGAGCAGTTCTTC. The encoded protein is CASSLGGNEQFF.

The chain links TRBV2 to TRBJ1-6; a weak D match, TRBD1 (5 bases). There are 15 residues in the CDR3. Trimming removed 2 bases at V and 7 bases at J, with 12 bases between. Germline CDR1 reads SNHLY; CDR2 reads FYNNEI. The CDR3 DNA is TGTGCCAGCAGTGAACAGGGTTTAGTAAATTCACCCCTCCACTTT. Residues: CASSEQGLVNSPLHF.

The gene calls are TRBV4-3 and TRBJ2-1; TRBD2 matches 10 bases. Looked up from germline, CDR1 is LGHNA and CDR2 is YSLEER. Losses at the gene ends were 0 bases for V and 6 bases for J; bases not matched to a gene: 8. This CDR3 is 17 amino acids long. For the CDR3, the DNA is TGCGCCAGCAGCCAAGATAGCGTGACTAGCGGGTTCAATGAGCAGTTCTTC. Translated: CASSQDSVTSGFNEQFF.

This chain connects TRBV12-3 or TRBV12-4 to TRBJ2-1, with D perhaps TRBD2 (5 bases). The V end lost 5 bases, the J end lost 9 bases, and 11 bases lay between the germline ends. The CDR3 has 12 amino acids. CDR3 coding DNA: TGTGCCAGCAGTCAATCGGGGAGTGAGCAGTTCTTC. Translating gives CASSQSGSEQFF.